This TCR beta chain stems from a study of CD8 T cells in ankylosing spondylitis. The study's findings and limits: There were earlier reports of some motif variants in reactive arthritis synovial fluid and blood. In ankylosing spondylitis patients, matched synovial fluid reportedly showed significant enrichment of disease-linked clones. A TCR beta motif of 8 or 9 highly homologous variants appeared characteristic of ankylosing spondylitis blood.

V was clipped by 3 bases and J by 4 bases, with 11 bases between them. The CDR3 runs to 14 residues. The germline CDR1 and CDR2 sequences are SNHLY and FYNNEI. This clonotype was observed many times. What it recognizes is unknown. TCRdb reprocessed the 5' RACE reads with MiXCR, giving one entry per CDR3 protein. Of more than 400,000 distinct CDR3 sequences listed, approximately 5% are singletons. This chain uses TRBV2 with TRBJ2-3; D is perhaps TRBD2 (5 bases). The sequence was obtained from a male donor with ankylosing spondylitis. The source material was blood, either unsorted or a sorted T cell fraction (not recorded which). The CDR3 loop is CASSDARASDTQYF. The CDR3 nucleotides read TGTGCCAGCAGTGACGCGAGGGCCTCAGATACGCAGTATTTT.